The T cell receptor (beta chain) described here comes from a study of T cells expressing NK-cell markers. The TCR beta cDNA came from 5'RACE template switching with UMIs. TCRdb reprocessed the 5' RACE reads, with one entry per CDR3 protein and no DNA. In all, the sample yields 300,000 to 450,000 distinct CDR3 sequences. Germline V lookup: CDR1 MNHEY, CDR2 SVGEGT. This CDR3 contains 15 residues. Study findings and constraints: Expanded NKG2C+ T cell clones had unclear HCMV specificity. In a few donors, these clonotypes also led the CD3+CD56-NKG2C+ fraction.

On this clonotype itself: The antigen is unknown.

The source material was blood T cells: a sorted CD56 or NKG2C T cell subset, CD4+ or CD8+ T cells, or bulk PBMC T cells (not recorded which). The source of this sequence is a man aged 18-75 years in good health. The chain recombines TRBV6-2 or TRBV6-3 with TRBJ2-5; as DNA is missing, the TRBD1 call by TCRdb cannot be tested. CDR3: CASSNLNRAQETQYF.